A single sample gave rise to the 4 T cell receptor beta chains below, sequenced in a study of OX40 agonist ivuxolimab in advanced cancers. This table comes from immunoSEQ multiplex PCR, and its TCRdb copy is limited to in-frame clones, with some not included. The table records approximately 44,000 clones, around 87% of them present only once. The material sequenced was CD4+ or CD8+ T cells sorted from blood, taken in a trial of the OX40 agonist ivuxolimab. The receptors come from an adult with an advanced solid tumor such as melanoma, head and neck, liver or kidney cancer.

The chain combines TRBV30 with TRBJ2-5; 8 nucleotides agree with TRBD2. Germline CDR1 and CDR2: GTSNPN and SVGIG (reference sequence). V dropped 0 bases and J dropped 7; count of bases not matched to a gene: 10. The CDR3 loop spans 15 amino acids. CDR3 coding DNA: TGTGCCTGGAGTGTATCACTAGCGGACAAGGGGACCCAGTACTTC. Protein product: CAWSVSLADKGTQYF.

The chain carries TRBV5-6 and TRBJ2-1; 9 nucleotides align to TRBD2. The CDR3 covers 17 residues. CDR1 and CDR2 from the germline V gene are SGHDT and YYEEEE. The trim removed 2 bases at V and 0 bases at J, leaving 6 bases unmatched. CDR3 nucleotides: TGTGCCAGCAGCTTAACTAGCGGGCCAAGCTCCTACAATGAGCAGTTCTTC. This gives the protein CASSLTSGPSSYNEQFF.

Here the CDR3 reads CASVSGLTGYNEQFF. The CDR3 nucleotides are TGCGCCAGCGTTTCTGGTCTGACGGGGTACAATGAGCAGTTCTTC. The chain carries TRBV5-1 and TRBJ2-1; tentative D call: TRBD2 (5 bases). The ends were cut back, 7 bases at V and 4 bases at J, with 18 bases in the middle. The CDR3 runs 15 residues. The V gene's germline CDR1 is SGHRS and CDR2 YFSETQ.

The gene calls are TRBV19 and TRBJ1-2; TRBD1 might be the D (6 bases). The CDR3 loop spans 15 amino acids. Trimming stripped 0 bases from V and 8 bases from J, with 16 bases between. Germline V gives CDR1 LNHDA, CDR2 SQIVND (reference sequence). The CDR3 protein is CASSIDLLGAGGYTF. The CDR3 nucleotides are TGTGCCAGTAGTATAGATCTGCTGGGGGCCGGGGGCTACACCTTC.